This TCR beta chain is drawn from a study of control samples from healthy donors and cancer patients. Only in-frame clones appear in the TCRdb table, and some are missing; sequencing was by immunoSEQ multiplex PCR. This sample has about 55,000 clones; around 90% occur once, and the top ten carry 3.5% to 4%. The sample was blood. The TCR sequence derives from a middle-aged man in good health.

CDR3 protein: CASREGSLGTEAFF. The DNA of the CDR3 is TGCGCCAGCAGGGAGGGTAGCCTTGGCACTGAAGCTTTCTTT. The chain links TRBV5-1 to TRBJ1-1; D is uncertain. This CDR3 comprises 14 residues. V was trimmed by 5 bases and J by 4 bases, leaving 15 bases between them. Germline V gene data show CDR1 as SGHRS and CDR2 as YFSETQ. The full variable domain, completed using reference TRBV5-1 and TRBJ1-1, is KAGVTQTPRYLIKTRGQQVTLSCSPISGHRSVSWYQQTPGQGLQFLFEYFSETQRNKGNFPGRFSGRQFSNSRSEMNVSTLELGDSALYLCASREGSLGTEAFFGQGTRLTVV.